The next 32 T cell receptor beta chains were all read from a single sample in a study of response to subunit inactivated influenza vaccine. MiXCR was run by TCRdb on the RT-PCR reads, yielding one entry per CDR3 protein. The sample yields roughly 700,000 distinct CDR3 sequences, approximately 13% seen once. Source: PBMCs from blood, taken 14 to 15 days before vaccination. The receptor set was obtained from a man aged 50 or older who received an inactivated influenza vaccine.

In its sample, this clonotype was seen a few times. The J gene is TRBJ1-2, the V gene TRBV3-1; 9 bases are shared with TRBD1. Trimming took 4 bases from V and 0 from J; bases not matched to a gene: 6. Germline V gives CDR1 LGHDT, CDR2 YNNKEL (reference sequence). This CDR3 comprises 16 residues. CDR3 bases: TGTGCCAGCAGCCCCTTTGGACAGGGGACTAACTATGGCTACACCTTC. Protein sequence: CASSPFGQGTNYGYTF.

The chain carries TRBV3-1 and TRBJ2-2; D may correspond to TRBD1 or TRBD2 (6 bases each). CDR1 is LGHDT and CDR2 is YNNKEL in the germline V gene (reference sequence). CDR3 length: 15 amino acids. The germline V and J ends were trimmed by 3 bases and 4 bases, with 12 bases remaining between them. CDR3: CASSHRQEGTGELFF. The DNA for the CDR3 is TGTGCCAGCAGCCACCGACAGGAGGGCACCGGGGAGCTGTTTTTT.

This clonotype has at least ten counts. V and J are TRBV5-1 and TRBJ2-3; D gene ambiguous. Trimming took 2 bases from V and 7 from J, leaving 11 bases between them. Per the germline V gene, CDR1 is SGHRS and CDR2 is YFSETQ. CDR3 size: 13 residues. The CDR3 DNA reads TGCGCCAGCAGCTTCAGCCTAGAAAATACGCAGTATTTT. It is translated as CASSFSLENTQYF.

In the case of this clonotype: With a much larger clone just one base away, this may be a read error. The chain carries TRBV11-2 and TRBJ2-3; possible D gene TRBD2, 7 bases. The CDR3 has 16 amino acids. The germline V gene encodes CDR1 SGHAT and CDR2 FQNNGV. The chain's CDR3 is CASSFLGGGGTDRQYF. DNA of the CDR3: TGTGCCAGCAGCTTCTTGGGCGGGGGCGGCACAGATAGGCAGTATTTT.

The rearrangement links TRBV29-1 to TRBJ2-1; D uncertain. The CDR3 runs 12 residues. Germline CDR1 and CDR2: SQVTM and ANQGSEA. V was shortened by 7 bases and J by 0 bases, with 7 bases between the two germline ends. CDR3 DNA: TGCAGCGCCCGGAACTCCTACAATGAGCAGTTCTTC. Residues: CSARNSYNEQFF.

V gene TRBV12-3 or TRBV12-4 combines with J gene TRBJ2-6; 8 bases map to TRBD1. This CDR3 spans 19 amino acids. With 3 bases clipped from V and 0 bases from J, the junction kept 10 bases outside the gene matches. This chain's CDR3 is CASSFTGTGGSSGANVLTF. The CDR3, as DNA: TGTGCCAGCAGTTTTACCGGGACAGGAGGCTCCTCTGGGGCCAACGTCCTGACTTTC.

The rearrangement links TRBV10-3 to TRBJ2-4; a possible D gene is TRBD2 (6 bases). This CDR3 has 14 amino acids. Trimming pared 2 bases from V and 6 bases from J, leaving 11 bases between. Germline lookup yields CDR1 ENHRY and CDR2 SYGVKD. The DNA of the CDR3 is TGTGCCATCAGTGAGGGGGCCGGGGGAAACATTCAGTACTTC. This encodes CAISEGAGGNIQYF.

The chain employs TRBV7-2 and TRBJ2-5; D remains ambiguous. From germline, CDR1 is SGHTA and CDR2 FQGNSA. The length of the CDR3 is 13 residues. V gave up 5 bases and J gave up 4 bases, with 11 bases separating them. CDR3 sequence reads: CASSRKKTETQYF. For the CDR3, the DNA is TGTGCCAGCAGCCGGAAAAAAACAGAGACCCAGTACTTC.

This sequence joins TRBV12-3 or TRBV12-4 and TRBJ2-3; 8 bases agree with TRBD2. The V and J ends lost 3 bases and 6 bases, in that order; junction bases with no gene match: 11. This CDR3 has 16 amino acids. The CDR3 loop reads CASSFWGLDLGDTQYF. The CDR3 DNA is TGTGCCAGCAGTTTTTGGGGACTAGACTTAGGGGATACGCAGTATTTT.

This clonotype was counted a few times. The chain combines TRBV20-1 with TRBJ2-7; 10 nucleotides line up with TRBD1. The CDR3 length is 14 residues. V was pared by 3 bases and J by 2 bases, with 4 bases of the junction left unmatched. CDR1 and CDR2 (germline): DFQATT, SNEGSKA (reference sequence). CDR3 loop: CSASVDRGPYEQYF. CDR3 coding DNA: TGCAGTGCTAGTGTAGACAGGGGGCCCTACGAGCAGTACTTC.

A few counts support this clonotype. The V gene is TRBV20-1, the J gene TRBJ2-7; D gene uncertain. The CDR3 extends over 13 amino acids. Germline CDR1 is DFQATT and CDR2 is SNEGSKA (reference sequence). V shed 0 bases and J shed 3 bases, with 9 bases lying between them. This CDR3 is CSAREGLGYEQYF. In DNA form, the CDR3 reads TGCAGTGCTAGAGAGGGCCTCGGCTACGAGCAGTACTTC.

This clonotype was observed a few times. The chain recombines TRBV7-9 with TRBJ1-1; possible D gene TRBD1, 6 bases. V shed 4 bases and J shed 1 base, with 10 bases lying between them. The length of the CDR3 is 14 residues. The germline gives CDR1 SEHNR, CDR2 FQNEAQ (reference sequence). CDR3 bases: TGTGCCAGCAGCTCGCAACAGGGGAACACTGAAGCTTTCTTT. It translates to CASSSQQGNTEAFF.

This chain links TRBV4-2 with TRBJ2-1; D might be TRBD2 (6 bases). Trimming removed 0 bases from V and 2 bases from J, with 14 bases in between. In germline, CDR1 is LGHNA, CDR2 YNFKEQ. This CDR3 has 17 residues. CDR3 residues: CASSQEGAGGTYNEQFF. In DNA form, the CDR3 reads TGTGCCAGCAGCCAAGAGGGAGCGGGTGGAACCTACAATGAGCAGTTCTTC.

This clonotype was counted a few times. This chain uses TRBV11-2 with TRBJ2-1; 8 positions match TRBD2. CDR3 size: 14 residues. The J segment lost 7 bases and the V segment lost 2 bases, leaving 4 bases of the junction unmatched. The V gene's germline CDR1 is SGHAT and CDR2 FQNNGV. This CDR3 is CASSLITSGNEQFF. As DNA, the CDR3 is TGTGCCAGCAGCTTAATTACTAGCGGTAATGAGCAGTTCTTC.

This clonotype was observed a handful of times. This chain connects TRBV7-2 to TRBJ1-1; D remains unclear. The CDR3 contains 14 residues. V was shortened by 5 bases and J by 1 base, with 11 bases between the two germline ends. Germline V gives CDR1 SGHTA, CDR2 FQGNSA. The chain's CDR3 is CASSDWTSNTEAFF. The CDR3 nucleotides read TGTGCCAGCAGCGATTGGACGTCGAACACTGAAGCTTTCTTT.

This clonotype was counted a few times. The CDR3 protein is CASSYSTVEGTDTQYF. CDR3 nucleotides: TGTGCCAGCAGTTACTCGACGGTAGAGGGCACAGATACGCAGTATTTT. V usage is TRBV6-5 and J usage is TRBJ2-3; D is ambiguous. There are 16 residues in the CDR3. Trimming took 0 bases from V and 1 from J, leaving 11 bases between them. Germline CDR1 is MNHEY and CDR2 is SVGAGI.

This clonotype has a count of ten or more. The genes are TRBV25-1 and TRBJ2-1; a possible D gene is TRBD1 (8 bases). Germline V lookup: CDR1 MGHDK, CDR2 SYGVNS. The CDR3 consists of 14 residues. The ends were cut back, 7 bases at V and 8 bases at J, with 18 bases in the middle. The CDR3 loop reads CASTTGEGFDEQFF. CDR3 DNA: TGTGCCAGCACGACAGGGGAGGGTTTCGATGAGCAGTTCTTC.

This clonotype has only a few counts. V and J are TRBV6-1 and TRBJ2-7, with unresolved D. Germline CDR1 reads MNHNS; CDR2 reads SASEGT. The CDR3 runs 14 residues. With 0 bases removed from V and 1 base from J, the gap between germline ends came to 7 bases. The CDR3 region is CASSEAPSSYEQYF. CDR3 bases: TGTGCCAGCAGTGAAGCGCCGTCTTCCTACGAGCAGTACTTC.

In this sample, this clonotype turned up a few times. V usage is TRBV12-3 or TRBV12-4 and J usage is TRBJ2-6; TRBD1 matches at 9 bases. The trim removed 4 bases at V and 8 bases at J, leaving 3 bases unmatched. The CDR3 contains 14 residues. This CDR3 reads CASSSGQGSNVLTF. In nucleotides, the CDR3 is TGTGCCAGCAGTTCGGGACAGGGTTCCAACGTCCTGACTTTC.

The chain uses TRBV7-2 and TRBJ2-5; 10 nucleotides agree with TRBD2. V dropped 2 bases and J dropped 4; count of bases not matched to a gene: 4. The CDR3 spans 15 residues. Germline values: CDR1 SGHTA, CDR2 FQGNSA. The CDR3 DNA follows: TGTGCCAGCAGCTTAACAGCGGGGGGGCCAGAGACCCAGTACTTC. It encodes CASSLTAGGPETQYF.

This clonotype was counted a few times. V usage is TRBV28 and J usage is TRBJ2-1; TRBD1 is a possible D gene (5 bases). The germline V gene has CDR1 MDHEN and CDR2 SYDVKM. The CDR3 extends over 15 amino acids. Trimming pared 5 bases from V and 7 bases from J, leaving 18 bases between. CDR3 bases: TGTGCCAGCAGTACCGACAGTGGAAGTCGAAATGAGCAGTTCTTC. Amino acid sequence: CASSTDSGSRNEQFF.

V is TRBV3-1 and J is TRBJ2-2, with a tentative D call TRBD1 (6 bases). Germline CDR1 is LGHDT and CDR2 is YNNKEL (reference sequence). This CDR3 spans 16 amino acids. Trimming removed 6 bases at V and 0 bases at J, with 14 bases between. CDR3 sequence reads: CASRESGTTNTGELFF. The CDR3 DNA sequence: TGTGCCAGCAGGGAGTCCGGGACAACGAACACCGGGGAGCTGTTTTTT.

This clonotype has just a few counts. This CDR3 reads CASSLGGTHPEQFF. The CDR3 nucleotides read TGTGCCAGCAGCTTAGGTGGGACGCACCCCGAGCAGTTCTTC. J is TRBJ2-1 and V is TRBV7-2, with D perhaps assigned TRBD1 or TRBD2 (5 bases each). Trimming left V 1 base short and J 10 bases short, with 14 bases between. Germline V gene data show CDR1 as SGHTA and CDR2 as FQGNSA. The CDR3 has 14 residues.

This sequence joins TRBV20-1 and TRBJ2-7; D remains unclear. Between the trimmed V and J ends, which lost 7 bases and 6 bases, there was a span of 13 bases. The CDR3 length is 11 residues. Per the germline V gene, CDR1 is DFQATT and CDR2 is SNEGSKA (reference sequence). The DNA of the CDR3 is TGCAGTGTCCAAAGAGTAGGCGAGCAGTACTTC. Its protein product is CSVQRVGEQYF.

The table lists this clonotype with a few counts. In nucleotides, the CDR3 is TGCAGTGCTGCCCCATTGAGCGGAATCTCTGGAAACACCATATATTTT. Its protein product is CSAAPLSGISGNTIYF. The rearrangement links TRBV20-1 to TRBJ1-3, with D uncertain. The CDR3 runs 16 residues. Germline values: CDR1 DFQATT, CDR2 SNEGSKA (reference sequence). Trimming cost V 5 bases and J 0 bases, with 17 bases left between them.

This clonotype was picked up many times. This rearrangement joins TRBV5-1 to TRBJ2-2; 9 positions match TRBD1. The V gene end was trimmed by 0 bases and the J gene end by 6 bases; junction bases not matched to a gene: 6. Germline V gives CDR1 SGHRS, CDR2 YFSETQ. The CDR3 contains 16 residues. The CDR3, as DNA: TGCGCCAGCAGCTTGGCAGTAAACAGGGGGCCCGGGGAGCTGTTTTTT. Its translation: CASSLAVNRGPGELFF.

This clonotype was recorded many times. This rearrangement joins TRBV20-1 to TRBJ2-4; TRBD1 matches at 8 bases. The CDR3 has 15 amino acids. From germline, CDR1 is DFQATT and CDR2 SNEGSKA (reference sequence). Trimming removed 6 bases from V and 1 base from J; junction bases left unmatched: 8. CDR3 sequence: CSAQRGDRAKNIQYF. DNA of the CDR3: TGCAGTGCCCAAAGAGGGGACAGGGCCAAAAACATTCAGTACTTC.

This clonotype was recorded at least ten times. The J gene is TRBJ2-7, the V gene TRBV10-3; 8 bases map to TRBD2. Trimming took 0 bases from V and 4 from J; bases not matched to a gene: 2. The CDR3 has 14 amino acids. The germline gives CDR1 ENHRY, CDR2 SYGVKD. The CDR3 sequence: CAISESGGEYEQYF. CDR3 DNA: TGTGCCATCAGTGAGTCCGGGGGGGAATACGAGCAGTACTTC.

This clonotype was counted only a few times. The genes are TRBV19 and TRBJ1-5; D might be TRBD1 (6 bases). The CDR3 has 16 residues. V was pared by 3 bases and J by 6 bases, with 18 bases between. The germline V gene has CDR1 LNHDA and CDR2 SQIVND (reference sequence). This CDR3 is CASSMGSRGAGQPQHF. The CDR3 region has the DNA TGTGCCAGTAGTATGGGAAGCAGGGGAGCCGGTCAGCCCCAGCATTTT.

This clonotype was seen more than once but under ten times. This CDR3 is CSVPGQPPNYGYTF. Written as DNA, the CDR3 is TGCAGCGTGCCGGGACAGCCCCCTAACTATGGCTACACCTTC. The chain employs TRBV29-1 and TRBJ1-2; 7 bases are shared with TRBD1. Germline V gives CDR1 SQVTM, CDR2 ANQGSEA. Germline trimming cut 6 bases from V and 0 bases from J; bases unmatched to any gene: 7. There are 14 residues in the CDR3. The full variable domain, in which reference TRBV29-1 and TRBJ1-2 provide the parts outside the CDR3, is SAVISQKPSRDICQRGTSLTIQCQVDSQVTMMFWYRQQPGQSLTLIATANQGSEATYESGFVIDKFPISRPNLTFSTLTVSNMSPEDSSIYLCSVPGQPPNYGYTFGSGTRLTVV.

The CDR3 here is CASSLDAGSDNEQFF. The CDR3 region has the DNA TGTGCCAGCAGCTTAGACGCGGGGAGTGACAATGAGCAGTTCTTC. V usage is TRBV7-8 and J usage is TRBJ2-1, with D perhaps matching TRBD2 (6 bases). From germline, CDR1 is SGHVS and CDR2 FQNEAQ. The CDR3 is 15 amino acids. V lost 1 base, J lost 5 bases, and 12 bases lay in between.

Only a few counts were recorded for this clonotype. The chain has TRBV29-1 and TRBJ2-5, with D perhaps matching TRBD1 (6 bases). Trimming took 3 bases from V and 0 from J, leaving 8 bases between them. Germline CDR1 is SQVTM and CDR2 is ANQGSEA. The CDR3 extends over 13 amino acids. DNA of the CDR3: TGCAGCGTTGAGGACAGATACCAAGAGACCCAGTACTTC. Amino acids: CSVEDRYQETQYF.